One T cell receptor beta chain is described in this entry. The data belong to a study of sequential checkpoint blockade in melanoma. Across the study: First-line arms were nivolumab then ipilimumab, or the reverse, randomized 1:1.

Specified treatment: randomized to nivolumab then ipilimumab (arm A) or the reverse (arm B). No patient had prior DNA-damaging chemotherapy. PBMC sorting kept live CD3+CD8+ cells without CD19 or CD56. Profiled with immunoSEQ multiplex PCR; TCRdb holds only in-frame clones, not every one. The sample shows some 11,000 clones, 55% to 70% of them seen only once. The sequenced sample was CD8+ T cells sorted from blood (inferred from file names), obtained from a patient given nivolumab and ipilimumab in sequence. The TCR originated in a human donor with melanoma.

Written as DNA, the CDR3 is TGCGCCAGCAGCCAAGAATGGGGCAGGGGGCTATACGAGCAGTACTTC. Its protein is CASSQEWGRGLYEQYF. The V gene is TRBV4-3, the J gene TRBJ2-7, with 8 bases aligning to TRBD1. The germline CDR1 and CDR2 sequences are LGHNA and YSLEER. After removal of 0 bases from V and 4 bases from J, the junction contained 8 bases not matched to a gene. The CDR3 has 16 residues.